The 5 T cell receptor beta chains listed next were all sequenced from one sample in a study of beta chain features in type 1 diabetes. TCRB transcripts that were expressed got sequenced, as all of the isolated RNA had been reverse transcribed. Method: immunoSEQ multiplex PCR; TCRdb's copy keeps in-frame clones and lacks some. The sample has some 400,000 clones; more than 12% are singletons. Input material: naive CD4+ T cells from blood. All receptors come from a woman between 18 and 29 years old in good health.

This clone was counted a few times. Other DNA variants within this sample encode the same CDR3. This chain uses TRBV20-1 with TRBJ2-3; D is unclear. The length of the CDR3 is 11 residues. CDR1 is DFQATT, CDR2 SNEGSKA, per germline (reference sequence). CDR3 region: CSALTADTQYF. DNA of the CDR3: TGCAGCGCATTGACTGCAGATACGCAGTATTTT.

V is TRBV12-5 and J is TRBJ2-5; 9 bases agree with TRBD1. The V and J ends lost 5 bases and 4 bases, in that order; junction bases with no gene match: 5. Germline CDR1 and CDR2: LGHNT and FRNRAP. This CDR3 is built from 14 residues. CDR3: CASGADRGSETQYF. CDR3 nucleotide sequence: TGTGCTAGTGGTGCGGACAGGGGTTCAGAGACCCAGTACTTC.

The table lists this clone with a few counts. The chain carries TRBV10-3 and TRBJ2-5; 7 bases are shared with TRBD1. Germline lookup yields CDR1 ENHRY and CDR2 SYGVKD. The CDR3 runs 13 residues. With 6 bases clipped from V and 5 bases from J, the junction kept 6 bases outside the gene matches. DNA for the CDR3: TGTGCCATCAGCACAGGGGAATGGGAGACCCAGTACTTC. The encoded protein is CAISTGEWETQYF.

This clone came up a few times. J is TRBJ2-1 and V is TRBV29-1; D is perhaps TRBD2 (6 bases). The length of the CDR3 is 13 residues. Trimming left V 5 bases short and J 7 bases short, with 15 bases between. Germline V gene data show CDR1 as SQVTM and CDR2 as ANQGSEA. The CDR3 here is CSVPGAGRNEQFF. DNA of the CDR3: TGCAGCGTTCCTGGGGCAGGGAGGAATGAGCAGTTCTTC.

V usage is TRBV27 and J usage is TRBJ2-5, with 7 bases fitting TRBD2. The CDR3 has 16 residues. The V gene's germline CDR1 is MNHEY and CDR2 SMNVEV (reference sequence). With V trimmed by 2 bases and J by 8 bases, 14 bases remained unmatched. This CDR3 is CASSLQASGVRGTQYF. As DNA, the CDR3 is TGTGCCAGCAGTTTACAGGCTAGCGGTGTGAGAGGAACCCAGTACTTC.